This T cell receptor beta chain was recovered during a study of blood T cell repertoires in COVID-19. Study details: The analysed material was cDNA or gDNA that came from T cells, B-cell-depleted T cells, or PBMCs.

The V end lost 3 bases, the J end lost 4 bases, and 19 bases lay between the germline ends. The CDR3 has 16 amino acids. Germline values: CDR1 MNHNS, CDR2 SASEGT. Method: immunoSEQ multiplex PCR; TCRdb's copy keeps in-frame clones and lacks some. The sample contains about 40,000 clones, 70% to 90% of which appear only once. The gene calls are TRBV6-1 and TRBJ2-7; D is possibly TRBD1 (5 bases). This sequence originates from a man in his forties or fifties in a cohort sampled during active COVID-19. Sequences were obtained from peripheral blood. The CDR3 nucleotides are TGTGCCAGCAGTGAGGGGCCCCTACGCAGTTATTACGAGCAGTACTTC. Translation: CASSEGPLRSYYEQYF.